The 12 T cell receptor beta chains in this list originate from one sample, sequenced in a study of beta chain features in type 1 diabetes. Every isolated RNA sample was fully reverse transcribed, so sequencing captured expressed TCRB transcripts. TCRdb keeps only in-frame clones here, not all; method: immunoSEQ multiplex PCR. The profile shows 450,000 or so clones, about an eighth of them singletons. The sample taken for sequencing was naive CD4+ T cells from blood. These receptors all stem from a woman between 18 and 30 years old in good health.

The CDR3 DNA is TGTGCCAGCAGGGGGCCCGGATCGCGCAATGAGCAGTTCTTC. Residues: CASRGPGSRNEQFF. The gene calls are TRBV25-1 and TRBJ2-1; weak D call: TRBD1 (5 bases). Trimming left V 6 bases short and J 6 bases short, with 15 bases between. Germline CDR1 MGHDK, CDR2 SYGVNS. The CDR3 is 14 amino acids. The complete variable domain, with remaining parts taken from reference TRBV25-1 and TRBJ2-1, reads EADIYQTPRYLVIGTGKKITLECSQTMGHDKMYWYQQDPGMELHLIHYSYGVNSTEKGDLSSESTVSRIRTEHFPLTLESARPSHTSQYLCASRGPGSRNEQFFGPGTRLTVL.

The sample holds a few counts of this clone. This CDR3 is CASSSSGYEQFF. The CDR3 nucleotides are TGTGCCAGCAGCTCTAGTGGTTATGAGCAGTTCTTC. J is TRBJ2-1 and V is TRBV14; D remains unclear. With 5 bases removed from V and 8 bases from J, the gap between germline ends came to 10 bases. This CDR3 is built from 12 residues. CDR1 is SGHDN and CDR2 is FVKESK in the germline V gene.

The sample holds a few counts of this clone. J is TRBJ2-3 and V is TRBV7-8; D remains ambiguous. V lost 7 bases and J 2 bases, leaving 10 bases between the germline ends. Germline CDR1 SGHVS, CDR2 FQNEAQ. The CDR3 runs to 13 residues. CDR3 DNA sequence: TGTGCCAGCAATCAAGCGCCCACAGATACGCAGTATTTT. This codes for CASNQAPTDTQYF. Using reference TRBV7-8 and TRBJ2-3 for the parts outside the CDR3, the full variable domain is GAGVSQSPRYKVAKRGQDVALRCDPISGHVSLFWYQQALGQGPEFLTYFQNEAQLDKSGLPSDRFFAERPEGSVSTLKIQRTQQEDSAVYLCASNQAPTDTQYFGPGTRLTVL.

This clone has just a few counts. The CDR3 loop is CASSYHRRSETQYF. In DNA form, the CDR3 reads TGTGCCAGCAGCTACCACAGGCGATCAGAGACCCAGTACTTC. The chain has TRBV4-2 and TRBJ2-5; D possibly corresponds to TRBD1 (5 bases). This CDR3 region has 14 residues. Deletions cut 5 bases from V and 4 bases from J, with 14 bases between. Looked up from germline, CDR1 is LGHNA and CDR2 is YNFKEQ.

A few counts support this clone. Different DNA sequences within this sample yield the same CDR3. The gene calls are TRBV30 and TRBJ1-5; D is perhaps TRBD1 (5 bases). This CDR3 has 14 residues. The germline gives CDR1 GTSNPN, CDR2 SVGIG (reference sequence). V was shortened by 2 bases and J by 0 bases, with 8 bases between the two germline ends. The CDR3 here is CAWSRGGSNQPQHF. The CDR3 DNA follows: TGTGCCTGGAGTCGGGGGGGTAGCAATCAGCCCCAGCATTTT.

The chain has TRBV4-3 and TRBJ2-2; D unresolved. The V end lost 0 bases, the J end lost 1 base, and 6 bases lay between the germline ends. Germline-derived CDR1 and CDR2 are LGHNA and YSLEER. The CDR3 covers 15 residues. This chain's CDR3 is CASSQEYWNTGELFF. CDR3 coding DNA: TGCGCCAGCAGCCAAGAGTACTGGAACACCGGGGAGCTGTTTTTT.

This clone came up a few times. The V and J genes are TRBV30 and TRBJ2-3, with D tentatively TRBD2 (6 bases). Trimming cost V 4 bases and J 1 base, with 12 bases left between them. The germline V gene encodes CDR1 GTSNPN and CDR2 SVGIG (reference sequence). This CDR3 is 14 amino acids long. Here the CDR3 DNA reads TGTGCCTGGAATAAGCAGCGGGGCACAGATACGCAGTATTTT. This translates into CAWNKQRGTDTQYF.

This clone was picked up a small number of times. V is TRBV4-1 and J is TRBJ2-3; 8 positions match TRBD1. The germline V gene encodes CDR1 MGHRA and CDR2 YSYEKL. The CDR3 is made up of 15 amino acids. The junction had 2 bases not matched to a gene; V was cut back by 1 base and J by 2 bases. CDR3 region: CASSQVQGATDTQYF. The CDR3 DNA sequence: TGCGCCAGCAGCCAAGTTCAGGGGGCCACAGATACGCAGTATTTT.

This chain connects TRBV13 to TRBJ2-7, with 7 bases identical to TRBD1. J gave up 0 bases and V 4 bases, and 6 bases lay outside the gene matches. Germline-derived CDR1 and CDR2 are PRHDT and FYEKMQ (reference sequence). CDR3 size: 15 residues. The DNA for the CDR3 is TGTGCCAGCAGCTCCAGGGGGAAGAGCTCCTACGAGCAGTACTTC. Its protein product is CASSSRGKSSYEQYF.

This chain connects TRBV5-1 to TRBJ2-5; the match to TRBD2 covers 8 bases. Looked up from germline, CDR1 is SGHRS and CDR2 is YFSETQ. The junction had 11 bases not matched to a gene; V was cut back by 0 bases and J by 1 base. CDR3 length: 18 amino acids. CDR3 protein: CASSLAGLAAGGQETQYF. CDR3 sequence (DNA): TGCGCCAGCAGCTTGGCCGGCCTAGCGGCGGGGGGCCAAGAGACCCAGTACTTC.

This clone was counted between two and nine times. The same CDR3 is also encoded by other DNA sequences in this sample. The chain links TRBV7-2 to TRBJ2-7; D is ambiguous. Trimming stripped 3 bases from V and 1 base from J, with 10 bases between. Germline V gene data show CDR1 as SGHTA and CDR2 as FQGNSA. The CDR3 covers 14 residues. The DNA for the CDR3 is TGTGCCAGCAGCTTGGCCCGGGTTTCCTACGAGCAGTACTTC. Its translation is CASSLARVSYEQYF.

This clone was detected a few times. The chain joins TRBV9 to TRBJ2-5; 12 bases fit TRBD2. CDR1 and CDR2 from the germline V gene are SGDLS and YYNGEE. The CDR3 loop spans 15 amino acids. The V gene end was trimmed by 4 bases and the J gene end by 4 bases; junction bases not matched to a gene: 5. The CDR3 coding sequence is TGTGCCAGCAGCATGATGGGACTAGCGGGAGAGACCCAGTACTTC. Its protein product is CASSMMGLAGETQYF. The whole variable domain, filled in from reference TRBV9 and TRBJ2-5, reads DSGVTQTPKHLITATGQRVTLRCSPRSGDLSVYWYQQSLDQGLQFLIQYYNGEERAKGNILERFSAQQFPDLHSELNLSSLELGDSALYFCASSMMGLAGETQYFGPGTRLLVL.